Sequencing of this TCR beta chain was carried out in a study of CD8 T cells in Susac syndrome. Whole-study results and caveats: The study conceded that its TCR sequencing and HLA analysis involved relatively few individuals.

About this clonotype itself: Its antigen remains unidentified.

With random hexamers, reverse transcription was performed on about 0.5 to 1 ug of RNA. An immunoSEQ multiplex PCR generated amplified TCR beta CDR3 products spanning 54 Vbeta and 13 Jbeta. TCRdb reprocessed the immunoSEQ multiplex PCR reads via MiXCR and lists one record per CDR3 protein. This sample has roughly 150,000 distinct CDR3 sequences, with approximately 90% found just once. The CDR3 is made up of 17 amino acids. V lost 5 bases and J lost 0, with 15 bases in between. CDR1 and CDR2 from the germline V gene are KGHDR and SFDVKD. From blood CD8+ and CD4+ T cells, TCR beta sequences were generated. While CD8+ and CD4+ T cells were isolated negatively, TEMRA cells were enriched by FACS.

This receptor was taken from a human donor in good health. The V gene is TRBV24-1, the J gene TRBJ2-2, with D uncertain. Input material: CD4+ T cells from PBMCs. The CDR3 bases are TGTGCCACCAGTGGAGCATGGGGATTGACGAACACCGGGGAGCTGTTTTTT. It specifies CATSGAWGLTNTGELFF.